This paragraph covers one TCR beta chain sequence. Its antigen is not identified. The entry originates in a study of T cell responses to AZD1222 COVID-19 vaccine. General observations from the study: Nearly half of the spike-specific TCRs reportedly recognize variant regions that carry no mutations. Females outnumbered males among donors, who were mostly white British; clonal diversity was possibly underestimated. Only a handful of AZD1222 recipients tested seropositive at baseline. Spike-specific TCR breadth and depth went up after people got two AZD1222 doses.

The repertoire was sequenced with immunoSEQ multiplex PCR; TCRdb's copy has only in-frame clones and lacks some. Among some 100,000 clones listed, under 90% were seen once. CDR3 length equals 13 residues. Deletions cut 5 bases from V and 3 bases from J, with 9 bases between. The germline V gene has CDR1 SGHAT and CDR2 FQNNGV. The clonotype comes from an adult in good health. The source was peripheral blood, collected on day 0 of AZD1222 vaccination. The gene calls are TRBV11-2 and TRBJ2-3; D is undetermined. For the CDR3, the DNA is TGTGCCAGCAGCCCGGATGTGACAGATACGCAGTATTTT. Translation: CASSPDVTDTQYF.